This T cell receptor beta chain derives from a study of cytomegalovirus exposure and HLA in healthy donors. Germline assignment: CDR1 ENHRY and CDR2 SYGVKD. The CDR3 has 17 amino acids. The V gene lost 2 bases and the J gene lost 1 base, with 17 bases spanning the gap. Using immunoSEQ multiplex PCR, the repertoire was profiled, and TCRdb retains in-frame clones only, with some absent. The table includes about 79,000 clones, roughly 93% detected once. This chain uses TRBV10-3 with TRBJ1-2; perhaps TRBD1 as D (5 bases). This clonotype was obtained from a woman aged 25 to 45 in good health and CMV-seronegative. Sequenced input: PBMCs. The DNA for the CDR3 is TGTGCCATCAGTGAGGGGGGGTATACCACCAATAACTATGGCTACACCTTC. Protein product: CAISEGGYTTNNYGYTF.